This entry concerns a single TCR beta chain. The protocol was immunoSEQ multiplex PCR, while the TCRdb copy is restricted to in-frame clones and leaves out a portion. The sample consists of roughly 2,000 clones, roughly 89% of them appearing once. The data are from a study of brain metastases from non-small cell lung cancer. Sequenced input: primary lung tumor tissue. This sequence was found in a donor aged 40 or over with non-small cell lung cancer.

The CDR3 nucleotides read TGTGCCAGCAGTTTCCGTCTCAGGGGTGGCATTGGCTACACCTTC. Translation gives CASSFRLRGGIGYTF. V and J are TRBV28 and TRBJ1-2, with D perhaps matching TRBD1 (6 bases). This CDR3 contains 15 residues. Germline V gene sequence: CDR1 MDHEN, CDR2 SYDVKM. Trimming removed 3 bases at V and 7 bases at J, with 18 bases between.